These 28 T cell receptor beta chains came from one sample sequenced in a study of T-cell reconstitution after alpha-beta-depleted transplantation in children (dated by TCRdb to the mid-2010s). Receptors were amplified or captured by PCR. Sequencing took place on an Illumina HiSeq 2500. Molecular barcoding was employed in the preparation of TCR libraries, with unique molecular identifiers being used to normalize TCRbeta repertoire quantification. The public reads were reprocessed in TCRdb via fastp at Q25 and MiXCR, keeping in-frame beta chains. A single entry per CDR3 protein holds the most common genes and DNA from its merged rows. The table for this sample lists roughly 500,000 distinct CDR3 sequences; around 13% of them were counted only once. The leading ten clones occupy around 6% of the sample. Sequenced here: PBMCs from the stem cell graft donor, sampled from the stem cell graft. These receptors came from a human donor who donated a stem cell graft to a child with combined immunodeficiency.

The rearrangement links TRBV7-2 to TRBJ2-3, with TRBD2 as a possible D gene (6 bases). This CDR3 region has 16 residues. The germline CDR1 and CDR2 sequences are SGHTA and FQGNSA. V was trimmed by 2 bases and J by 3 bases, leaving 15 bases between them. The CDR3 nucleotides are TGTGCCAGCAGCTTATACTTGGCGGGGCCTACAGATACGCAGTATTTT. Protein sequence: CASSLYLAGPTDTQYF.

This clonotype was detected a few times. The chain links TRBV7-8 to TRBJ2-7; D possibly uses TRBD1 or TRBD2 (6 bases each). V gave up 3 bases and J gave up 3 bases, with 15 bases separating them. CDR3 length: 15 amino acids. The germline V gene has CDR1 SGHVS and CDR2 FQNEAQ. The CDR3 DNA follows: TGTGCCAGCAGCTTTCGAAGCGGAGGGGGCTACGAGCAGTACTTC. This translates into CASSFRSGGGYEQYF.

The chain employs TRBV10-3 and TRBJ2-7; D is undetermined. Germline V CDR1 and CDR2: ENHRY, SYGVKD. The CDR3 covers 15 residues. V lost 2 bases and J 2 bases, leaving 13 bases between the germline ends. CDR3 in amino acids: CAISETPRRPYEQYF. CDR3 DNA: TGTGCCATCAGTGAGACCCCAAGGAGACCCTACGAGCAGTACTTC.

The chain employs TRBV20-1 and TRBJ2-3, with 13 bases that match TRBD2. CDR1 and CDR2 (germline): DFQATT, SNEGSKA (reference sequence). This CDR3 has 15 residues. Germline trimming cut 5 bases from V and 2 bases from J; bases unmatched to any gene: 4. CDR3: CSAQGLAGITDTQYF. The CDR3 nucleotides read TGCAGTGCTCAGGGACTAGCGGGGATCACAGATACGCAGTATTTT.

This clonotype showed up just a few times. This sequence joins TRBV7-2 and TRBJ1-5, with D possibly being TRBD1 (5 bases). The CDR3 sequence is 15 residues long. V lost 5 bases and J 4 bases, leaving 15 bases between the germline ends. From germline, CDR1 is SGHTA and CDR2 FQGNSA. The CDR3 reads CASSPPGGVNQPQHF. CDR3 in DNA: TGTGCCAGCAGCCCTCCGGGGGGGGTGAATCAGCCCCAGCATTTT.

This clonotype was counted between two and nine times. The CDR3 reads CASSYIKGKNIQYF. The CDR3 DNA reads as TGTGCCAGCAGCTACATAAAGGGGAAAAACATTCAGTACTTC. V usage is TRBV7-9 and J usage is TRBJ2-4, with D maybe TRBD1 (5 bases). CDR3 size: 14 residues. V was trimmed by 4 bases and J by 4 bases, leaving 11 bases between them. Germline loops: CDR1 SEHNR, CDR2 FQNEAQ (reference sequence).

This clonotype turned up a few times. The chain recombines TRBV18 with TRBJ1-1; 7 nucleotides agree with TRBD1. The CDR3 runs to 14 residues. The junction had 4 bases not matched to a gene; V was cut back by 3 bases and J by 3 bases. Germline CDR1 is KGHSH and CDR2 is LQKENI. The CDR3 reads CASSPLQGYTEAFF. CDR3 coding DNA: TGTGCCAGCTCACCGTTACAGGGGTACACTGAAGCTTTCTTT. Full variable domain (rest looked up from reference TRBV18 and TRBJ1-1): NAGVMQNPRHLVRRRGQEARLRCSPMKGHSHVYWYRQLPEEGLKFMVYLQKENIIDESGMPKERFSAEFPKEGPSILRIQQVVRGDSAAYFCASSPLQGYTEAFFGQGTRLTVV.

The chain combines TRBV10-3 with TRBJ2-1; no clear D. The CDR3 length is 15 residues. Germline CDR1 and CDR2: ENHRY and SYGVKD. V was clipped by 3 bases and J by 2 bases, with 11 bases between them. This CDR3 reads CAISESGSPYNEQFF. The CDR3 nucleotides read TGTGCCATCAGTGAATCCGGGTCCCCCTACAATGAGCAGTTCTTC.

This rearrangement joins TRBV24-1 to TRBJ2-2, with TRBD1 as a possible D gene (5 bases). With 4 bases removed from V and 4 bases from J, the gap between germline ends came to 18 bases. In germline, CDR1 is KGHDR, CDR2 SFDVKD. CDR3 length: 17 amino acids. The CDR3 region has the DNA TGTGCCACCAGTGACTCGGACATTTTTCGGGCCACCGGGGAGCTGTTTTTT. Protein sequence: CATSDSDIFRATGELFF.

This clonotype was recorded many times. V is TRBV6-2 or TRBV6-3 and J is TRBJ2-7; 8 nucleotides agree with TRBD1. This CDR3 spans 15 amino acids. The trim removed 2 bases at V and 4 bases at J, leaving 7 bases unmatched. Per the germline V gene, CDR1 is MNHEY and CDR2 is SVGEGT. DNA for the CDR3: TGTGCCAGCAGTTACGAAGGACAGGGTGGATACGAGCAGTACTTC. Residues: CASSYEGQGGYEQYF.

This clonotype was counted only a few times. This rearrangement joins TRBV11-1 to TRBJ2-1; 9 nucleotides agree with TRBD2. The V gene's germline CDR1 is SGHAT and CDR2 FQDESV (reference sequence). The CDR3 is 19 amino acids. After removal of 5 bases from V and 3 bases from J, the junction contained 17 bases not matched to a gene. The CDR3 loop is CASSNTIPLGGRVYNEQFF. CDR3 bases: TGTGCCAGCAGCAACACAATCCCCCTGGGCGGGAGGGTCTACAATGAGCAGTTCTTC.

This rearrangement joins TRBV9 to TRBJ1-1, with no clear D. This CDR3 contains 15 residues. Looked up from germline, CDR1 is SGDLS and CDR2 is YYNGEE. Trimming took 0 bases from V and 5 from J, leaving 14 bases between them. In DNA, the CDR3 is TGTGCCAGCAGCGTAGAGCTAGGAGAGGGAACTGAAGCTTTCTTT. It is translated as CASSVELGEGTEAFF. Variable domain in full (rest from reference TRBV9 and TRBJ1-1): DSGVTQTPKHLITATGQRVTLRCSPRSGDLSVYWYQQSLDQGLQFLIQYYNGEERAKGNILERFSAQQFPDLHSELNLSSLELGDSALYFCASSVELGEGTEAFFGQGTRLTVV.

There are a few counts of this clonotype. V usage is TRBV12-3 or TRBV12-4 and J usage is TRBJ1-3; D is unresolved. V lost 7 bases, J lost 0 bases, and 4 bases lay in between. The CDR3 extends over 12 amino acids. The CDR3 region is CASTHSGNTIYF. DNA of the CDR3: TGTGCCAGCACCCACTCTGGAAACACCATATATTTT.

The V and J genes are TRBV5-1 and TRBJ2-4; D uncertain. CDR1 SGHRS and CDR2 YFSETQ come from the germline V gene. V lost 8 bases and J 1 base, leaving 13 bases between the germline ends. The CDR3 consists of 14 residues. The CDR3: CAREPCLAKNIQYF. CDR3 bases: TGCGCCAGAGAACCCTGTTTGGCCAAAAACATTCAGTACTTC.

There are many counts of this clonotype. The chain uses TRBV29-1 and TRBJ1-1; no reliable D call. The ends were cut back, 4 bases at V and 3 bases at J, with 24 bases in the middle. This CDR3 contains 17 residues. Germline lookup yields CDR1 SQVTM and CDR2 ANQGSEA. The CDR3 loop is CSVVGRVAATRDTEAFF. CDR3 nucleotides: TGCAGCGTTGTAGGTCGTGTGGCAGCCACGAGGGACACTGAAGCTTTCTTT. The full variable domain, rest sourced from reference TRBV29-1 and TRBJ1-1, is SAVISQKPSRDICQRGTSLTIQCQVDSQVTMMFWYRQQPGQSLTLIATANQGSEATYESGFVIDKFPISRPNLTFSTLTVSNMSPEDSSIYLCSVVGRVAATRDTEAFFGQGTRLTVV.

The chain employs TRBV2 and TRBJ2-1; TRBD1 agrees at 7 bases. Looked up from germline, CDR1 is SNHLY and CDR2 is FYNNEI. J was trimmed by 7 bases and V by 8 bases; bases with no gene match: 8. The CDR3 covers 13 residues. The CDR3, as DNA: TGTGCCAGCGAAAGAGGGGGCAGGAATGAGCAGTTCTTC. Translation gives CASERGGRNEQFF.

The chain employs TRBV7-9 and TRBJ1-4; no clear D gene. This CDR3 has 16 amino acids. Germline values: CDR1 SEHNR, CDR2 FQNEAQ (reference sequence). V gave up 5 bases and J gave up 5 bases, with 18 bases separating them. The CDR3 is CASSRLWAGKNEKLFF. The CDR3 nucleotides are TGTGCCAGCAGCCGTCTCTGGGCCGGAAAAAATGAAAAACTGTTTTTT. Variable domain in full (rest from reference TRBV7-9 and TRBJ1-4): DTGVSQNPRHKITKRGQNVTFRCDPISEHNRLYWYRQTLGQGPEFLTYFQNEAQLEKSRLLSDRFSAERPKGSFSTLEIQRTEQGDSAMYLCASSRLWAGKNEKLFFGSGTQLSVL.

This clonotype showed up just a few times. The rearrangement links TRBV15 to TRBJ2-3; 9 nucleotides agree with TRBD2. Trimming removed 6 bases from V and 7 bases from J; junction bases left unmatched: 8. Germline CDR1 LNHNV, CDR2 YYDKDF (reference sequence). The CDR3 is made up of 14 amino acids. CDR3 sequence (DNA): TGTGCCACCAGTCCCGGGACTAGCCCTAATACGCAGTATTTT. This sequence encodes CATSPGTSPNTQYF.

This rearrangement joins TRBV10-2 to TRBJ2-1, with 14 bases that match TRBD2. The CDR3 covers 16 residues. Trimming removed 3 bases from V and 7 bases from J; junction bases left unmatched: 5. CDR1 is WSHSY, CDR2 SAAADI, per germline. CDR3 nucleotides: TGCGCCAGCAGTGATGGGACTAGCGGGAGAGGGAATGAGCAGTTCTTC. This encodes CASSDGTSGRGNEQFF.

This clonotype was seen ten or more times. The J gene is TRBJ2-1, the V gene TRBV12-3 or TRBV12-4, with 8 bases aligning to TRBD2. CDR3 length: 16 amino acids. J was trimmed by 4 bases and V by 4 bases; bases with no gene match: 9. DNA of the CDR3: TGTGCCAGCAGTTCTGCGGCGGGAGGAGGGTACAATGAGCAGTTCTTC. This codes for CASSSAAGGGYNEQFF.

Many counts were recorded for this clonotype. V is TRBV4-3 and J is TRBJ2-1, with 7 nucleotides matching TRBD2. Germline V CDR1 and CDR2: LGHNA, YSLEER. CDR3 length: 14 amino acids. V shed 4 bases and J 6 bases; nucleotides not matched to a gene: 6. CDR3 sequence reads: CASSPDGGTNEQFF. The CDR3 DNA is TGCGCCAGCAGCCCGGACGGGGGGACCAATGAGCAGTTCTTC.

V usage is TRBV27 and J usage is TRBJ2-1; the match to TRBD2 covers 10 bases. The CDR3 is made up of 15 amino acids. The trim removed 5 bases at V and 5 bases at J, leaving 6 bases unmatched. The germline CDR1 and CDR2 sequences are MNHEY and SMNVEV (reference sequence). In DNA form, the CDR3 reads TGTGCCAGCAGTCCCACTAGCGGGATTAACAATGAGCAGTTCTTC. It translates to CASSPTSGINNEQFF.

The chain carries TRBV11-3 and TRBJ2-7; perhaps TRBD1 as D (5 bases). Trimming cost V 0 bases and J 2 bases, with 14 bases left between them. CDR1 and CDR2 from the germline V gene are SGHNT and YENEEA. The CDR3 contains 16 residues. The CDR3 loop reads CASSLDHATVPYEQYF. In nucleotides, the CDR3 is TGTGCCAGCAGCTTAGATCATGCGACAGTGCCCTACGAGCAGTACTTC.

For this clonotype: A much bigger clone sits one base away, suggesting this may be a read error. The chain has TRBV12-3 or TRBV12-4 and TRBJ2-7; no clear D gene. The CDR3 totals 15 residues. In nucleotides, the CDR3 is TGTGCCAGCAGTTCTGGCAACCCAAGCTCCTACAAGCAGTACTTC. It specifies CASSSGNPSSYKQYF.

This clonotype was counted between two and nine times. This chain links TRBV12-3 or TRBV12-4 with TRBJ1-5; D unclear. The CDR3 length is 14 residues. Trimming stripped 1 base from V and 6 bases from J, with 10 bases between. The CDR3 here is CASSLGGFFQPQHF. CDR3 in DNA: TGTGCCAGCAGTTTAGGCGGGTTCTTTCAGCCCCAGCATTTT.

This clonotype was recorded at least ten times. This chain uses TRBV11-2 with TRBJ2-1, with 11 bases matching TRBD2. The CDR3 is 16 amino acids. Germline V gives CDR1 SGHAT, CDR2 FQNNGV. V lost 1 base, J lost 4 bases, and 3 bases stayed unmatched. The CDR3 nucleotides read TGTGCCAGCAGCTTAGGGGGACTAGCGGTTTACAATGAGCAGTTCTTC. It specifies CASSLGGLAVYNEQFF.

This clonotype was picked up many times. This sequence joins TRBV12-3 or TRBV12-4 and TRBJ1-5, with 8 bases matching TRBD1. The junction had 8 bases not matched to a gene; V was cut back by 6 bases and J by 4 bases. The CDR3 has 15 amino acids. The CDR3 sequence is CASSPRTGNNQPQHF. The CDR3 coding sequence is TGTGCCAGCAGCCCTCGGACAGGGAATAATCAGCCCCAGCATTTT.

This clonotype was seen more than once but under ten times. V is TRBV10-3 and J is TRBJ2-1, with 7 bases identical to TRBD2. This CDR3 is built from 15 residues. V lost 4 bases to trimming and J lost 4 bases; unmatched junction nucleotides: 7. Germline assignment: CDR1 ENHRY and CDR2 SYGVKD. CDR3 sequence: CAISGGTILYNEQFF. The CDR3 region has the DNA TGTGCCATCAGTGGCGGGACTATACTTTACAATGAGCAGTTCTTC.